The T cell receptor beta chain under discussion was sequenced for a study of spatial heterogeneity in lung cancer (dated by TCRdb to about 2019). Regarding the complete study: Beta-chain transcripts were consistently detected in greater numbers than alpha-chain transcripts, which likely reflects a higher abundance of beta-chain transcripts. In the raw uncorrected reads, each unique combination of TCR and UMI appeared on average more than ten times. In non-small cell lung cancer, the study quantitatively compared TCR alpha and beta repertoires across several tumor regions, matched nontumor lung, and blood. Nonsynonymous mutation counts, determined by whole-exome sequencing of tumor tissue, were related to TCR repertoire features. At surgery, some 200 tumor regions, approximately 64 matched nontumor lung samples and 56 PBMC samples were TCR-sequenced for both alpha and beta chains.

Findings and caveats that apply to the study as a whole: Additional single-cell paired TCR alpha and beta sequencing was considered necessary to confirm, at a functional level, the hypothesis that regional TCRs recognize regional mutations. Ubiquitous expanded tumor TCRs showed up in blood more often at tumor resection than at routine follow-up.

Read against the paper, the sample's time point label means: sample taken at primary tumor resection. TCR sequencing used whole RNA extracted from tumor and nontumor lung tissue, or from cryopreserved PBMC samples, without cell sorting. Samples were obtained from 72 patients with early-stage, untreated non-small cell lung cancer from the lung TRACERx cohort. A patient was chosen for TCR sequencing only when enough RNA was available from at least two tumor regions. V is shortened by 1 base, J by 6 bases, and the region joining them spans 3 bases. The CDR3 holds 12 amino acids from the cysteine to the phenylalanine. The DNA shown is the 36-base CDR3, in frame from base 1. In its sample, this clonotype was seen many times. Its antigen remains unidentified. No base qualities exist here, and no much larger clone lies one base off it. Library preparation employed 5' RACE. Sequencing relied on a NextSeq 500. The TCR library protocol attached a unique molecular identifier to each TCR cDNA molecule to allow correction of PCR and sequencing errors. The authors processed their data as follows. TCR identification, UMI-based error correction and CDR3 extraction were performed with Decombinator tools. Expanded TCRs were defined as those above a frequency of 2 per 1,000, corresponding to the top 1% of the tumor frequency distribution. Rényi diversity was computed with the R vegan package after subsampling each repertoire 100 times to 5,000 TCRs. CDR3 similarity networks were constructed using string-kernel similarity of amino acid triplets, with links drawn between CDR3s whose pairwise similarity was above 0.82. TCRdb handled the public reads itself, with Q25 trimming in fastp and clone calling in MiXCR, and kept productive beta chains. For every CDR3 protein sequence, its rows merge into one entry that carries the most common genes and DNA. V and J calls and clone size were set by TCRdb, not the authors. This sample is represented by about 75,000 distinct CDR3 sequences; 13% of them were singletons. The leading ten clones occupy more than 5.5% of the sample.

Here the chain combines TRBV12-3 or TRBV12-4 and TRBJ2-2; no D gene call is confident. The material was PBMCs, obtained at surgery. This TCR came from a male donor with early-stage non-small cell lung cancer. The CDR3 amino acid sequence is: CASSLDPGELFF. The DNA sequence is TGTGCCAGCAGTTTAGACCCCGGGGAGCTGTTTTTT.